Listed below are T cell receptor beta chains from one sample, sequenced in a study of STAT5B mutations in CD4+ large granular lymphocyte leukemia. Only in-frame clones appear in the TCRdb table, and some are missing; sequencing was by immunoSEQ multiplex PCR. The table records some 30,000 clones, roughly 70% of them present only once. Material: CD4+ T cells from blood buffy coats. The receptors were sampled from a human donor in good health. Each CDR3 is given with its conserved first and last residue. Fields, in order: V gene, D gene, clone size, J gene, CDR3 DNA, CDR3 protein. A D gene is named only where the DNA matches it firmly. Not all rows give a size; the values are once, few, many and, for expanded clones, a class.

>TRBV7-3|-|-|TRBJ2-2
TGTGCCAGCAGCTTAGATGGGACGAACACCGGGGAGCTGTTTTTT
CASSLDGTNTGELFF
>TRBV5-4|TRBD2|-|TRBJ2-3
TGTGCCAGCATGGGGACTAGCGGGGGAAAAACTAGCACAGATACGCAGTATTTT
CASMGTSGGKTSTDTQYF
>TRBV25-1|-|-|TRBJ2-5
TGTGCCAGCAGTGATAGCCGGAACGGGGGCAGAGAGCAGTACTTC
CASSDSRNGGREQYF
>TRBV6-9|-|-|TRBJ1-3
TGTGCCAGCAGTTATTTCTGGGAAAACACCATATATTTT
CASSYFWENTIYF
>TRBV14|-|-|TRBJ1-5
TGTGCCAGCAGCCCTGCGGGGAGGCAGCCCCAGCATTTT
CASSPAGRQPQHF
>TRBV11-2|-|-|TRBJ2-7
TGTGCCAGCAGCTTATTTTCGGCTCCGTTGGCCTACGAGCAGTACTTC
CASSLFSAPLAYEQYF
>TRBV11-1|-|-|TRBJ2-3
TGTGCCAGCAGCTTAGCGATCATGGGGGGCGGCACAGATACGCAGTATTTT
CASSLAIMGGGTDTQYF
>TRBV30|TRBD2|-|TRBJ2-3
TGTGCCTGGAGTGTAACTAGGGGGACTAGCGGCCAATACAGCGGTGGGGCGCAGTATTTT
CAWSVTRGTSGQYSGGAQYF
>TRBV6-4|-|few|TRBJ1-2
TGTGCCAGCAGTTCCGGGCCAAACTATGGCTACACCTTC
CASSSGPNYGYTF
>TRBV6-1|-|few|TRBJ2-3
TGTGCCAGCAGCCCCGGACAGACTAGCACAGATACGCAGTATTTT
CASSPGQTSTDTQYF
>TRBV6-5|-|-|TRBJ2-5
TGTGCCAGCAGTTATAGAGCTAGCGACGTAGAGACCCAGTACTTC
CASSYRASDVETQYF
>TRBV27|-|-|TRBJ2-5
TGTGCCAGCAGTTCCCGAGTAGGCCAAGAGACCCAGTACTTC
CASSSRVGQETQYF
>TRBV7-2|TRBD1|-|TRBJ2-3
TGTGCCAGCAGCGAACAGGGGACCCTCACAGATACGCAGTATTTT
CASSEQGTLTDTQYF
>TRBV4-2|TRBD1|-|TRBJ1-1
TGTGCCAGCAGCCAAGATTTGACAGGGGGGAACACTGAAGCTTTCTTT
CASSQDLTGGNTEAFF
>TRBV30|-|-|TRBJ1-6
TGTGCCCAGGGGTCACCCCTCCACTTT
CAQGSPLHF
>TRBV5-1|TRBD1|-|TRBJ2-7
TGCGCCAGCAGCTTATTCGGACAGGGTGCGGGAGAGCAGTACTTC
CASSLFGQGAGEQYF
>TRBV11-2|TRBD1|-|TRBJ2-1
TGTGCCAGCAGACTAGGACAGGGGGTAAACAATGAGCAGTTCTTC
CASRLGQGVNNEQFF
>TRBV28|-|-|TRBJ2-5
TGTGCCAGCAGTTGGGCCGGGCCACAAGAGACCCAGTACTTC
CASSWAGPQETQYF
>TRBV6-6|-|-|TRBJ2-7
TGTGCCAGCAGTACCAGGGGCTCCTACGAGCAGTACTTC
CASSTRGSYEQYF
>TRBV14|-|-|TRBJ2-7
TGTGCCAGCAGCCCCAGGGCAGGGGTCCCTAACGAGCAGTACTTC
CASSPRAGVPNEQYF
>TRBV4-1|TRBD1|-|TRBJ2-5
TGCGCCAGCAGCCAAGATTGGGACAGGCGTCAAGAGACCCAGTACTTC
CASSQDWDRRQETQYF
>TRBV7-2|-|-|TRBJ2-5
TGTGCCAGCAGCGGCGGAGGGGCCAGGGAGACCCAGTACTTC
CASSGGGARETQYF
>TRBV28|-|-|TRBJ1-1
TGTGCCAGCAGTTTATATCGGGATCAGACCGGGGGGGCTTTCTTT
CASSLYRDQTGGAFF
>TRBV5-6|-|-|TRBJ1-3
TGTGCCAGCAGCTCCTACAGGGTCTCTGGAAACACCATATATTTT
CASSSYRVSGNTIYF
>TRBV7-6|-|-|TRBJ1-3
TGTGCCAGCAGCTTAGATCCGGGGCACTCTGGAAACACCATATATTTT
CASSLDPGHSGNTIYF
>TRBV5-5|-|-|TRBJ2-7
TGTGCCAGCAGCTTAACAGGGTCCGGTTACGAGCAGTACTTC
CASSLTGSGYEQYF
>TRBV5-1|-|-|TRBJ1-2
TGCGCCAGCAGCTTGGTAGGGACTCATGGCTACACCTTC
CASSLVGTHGYTF
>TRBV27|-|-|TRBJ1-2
TGTGCCAGCAGAAATTCAACTAACTATGGCTACACCTTC
CASRNSTNYGYTF
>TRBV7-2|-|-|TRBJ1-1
TGTGCCAGCTCCCTTTATGGGGGGAACACTGAAGCTTTCTTT
CASSLYGGNTEAFF
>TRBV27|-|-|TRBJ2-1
TGTGCCAGCAGTGCCGGACTTAGGGGTTTCAACAATGAGCAGTTCTTC
CASSAGLRGFNNEQFF
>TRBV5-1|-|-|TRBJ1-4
TGCGCCAGCAGTCTAGCGCTCGCAACTAATGAAAAACTGTTTTTT
CASSLALATNEKLFF
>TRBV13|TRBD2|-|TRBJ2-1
TGTGCCAGCAGGAAAAACCCCGGGGGGGCCGGGGGCAGTGAGCAGTTCTTC
CASRKNPGGAGGSEQFF
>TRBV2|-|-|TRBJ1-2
TGTGCCAGCACCCCGGGGGGGTTGGAGAACTATGGCTACACCTTC
CASTPGGLENYGYTF
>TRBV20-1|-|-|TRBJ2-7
TGCAGTGCTAGAGGGTTTGGGGGGCAGTACTTC
CSARGFGGQYF
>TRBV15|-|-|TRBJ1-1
TGTGCCACCACGAAGGCTCGGAGCACTGAAGCTTTCTTT
CATTKARSTEAFF
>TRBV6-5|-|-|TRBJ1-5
TGTGCCAGCAGTCCCTCCCAGGGTCAGCCCCAGCATTTT
CASSPSQGQPQHF
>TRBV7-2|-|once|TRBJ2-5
TGTGCCAGCAGTGCTAGGTTGGGGGAGACCCAGTACTTC
CASSARLGETQYF
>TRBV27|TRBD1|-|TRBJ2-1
TGTGCCAGCAGTTCCGGGACAGGCTACAATGAGCAGTTCTTC
CASSSGTGYNEQFF
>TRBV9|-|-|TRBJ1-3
TGTGCCAGCAGCGCCGCCGGGACATACTCTGGAAACACCATATATTTT
CASSAAGTYSGNTIYF
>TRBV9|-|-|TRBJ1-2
TGTGCCAGCAGCGTAATGGGGCCTAACTATGGCTACACCTTC
CASSVMGPNYGYTF
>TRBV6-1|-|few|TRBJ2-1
TGTGCCAGCAGTGGCGGAGGTCTTCGGCAGTTCTTC
CASSGGGLRQFF
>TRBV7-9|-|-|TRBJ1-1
TGTGCCAGCAGCCGAGAGGGATTGACCGAAGCTTTCTTT
CASSREGLTEAFF
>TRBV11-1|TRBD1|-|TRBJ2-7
TGTGCCAGCAGCTCAATAGGGACAGGGACCTACGAGCAGTACTTC
CASSSIGTGTYEQYF
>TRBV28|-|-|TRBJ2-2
TGTGCCAGTGGCGGCTACACCGGGGAGCTGTTTTTT
CASGGYTGELFF
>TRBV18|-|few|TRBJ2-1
TGTGCCAGCTCACCTCCCGAAAAGGTCTCCTACAATGAGCAGTTCTTC
CASSPPEKVSYNEQFF
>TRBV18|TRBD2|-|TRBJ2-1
TGTGCCAGCTCACTCATCCGCGGGGGAGCATACAATGAGCAGTTCTTC
CASSLIRGGAYNEQFF
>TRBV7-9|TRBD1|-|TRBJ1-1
TGTGCCAGCTTGGACAGGGGTGCGAACACTGAAGCTTTCTTT
CASLDRGANTEAFF
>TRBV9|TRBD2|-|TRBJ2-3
TGTGCCAGCACCTTGGGGAGCGGGGTACTTCGAGGCACAGATACGCAGTATTTT
CASTLGSGVLRGTDTQYF